Sequencing of this TCR beta chain was carried out in a study of early T cells in non-severe SARS-CoV-2 infection. Notes on the study in general: Clonotype matching in VDJdb favored anti-spike CD8 responses and did not capture private and CD4 specificities.

Unique molecular identifiers were affixed to single, distinct cDNA molecules. TCRdb independently ran MiXCR on the 5' RACE reads; one entry per CDR3 protein. The data contain about 58,000 distinct CDR3 sequences, over 9.5% of them singletons. The CDR3 is made up of 15 amino acids. Germline CDR1 is MNHEY and CDR2 is SVGAGI. V lost 7 bases and J 8 bases, leaving 18 bases between the germline ends. This clonotype was picked up a small number of times. Its antigen is still unknown. Sequencing used whole blood. The clonotype was recovered from an adult who was a healthcare worker with PCR-confirmed SARS-CoV-2 infection or an uninfected control (not recorded which). V and J are TRBV6-5 and TRBJ1-6; possibly TRBD1 for D (5 bases). The CDR3 sequence is CASTDRGDWDSPLHF. CDR3 bases: TGTGCCAGCACCGACCGGGGCGATTGGGATTCACCCCTCCACTTT.